This paragraph reports one T cell receptor (beta chain). The entry originates in a study of control samples from healthy donors and cancer patients. This CDR3 region has 14 residues. V shed 3 bases and J shed 5 bases, with 12 bases lying between them. The V gene's germline CDR1 is LNHNV and CDR2 YYDKDF (reference sequence). Data came from immunoSEQ multiplex PCR; TCRdb stores just in-frame clones and leaves some out. The sample has 120,000 or so clones, about 95% seen once. The specimen sequenced was blood. This clonotype was sampled from a man aged 30-40 years in good health. V and J are TRBV15 and TRBJ2-3; TRBD1 might be the D (6 bases). The DNA for the CDR3 is TGTGCCACCAGCAGGGAAGGCAGGGGAGATACGCAGTATTTT. Translating gives CATSREGRGDTQYF. Drawing the rest from reference TRBV15 and TRBJ2-3, the complete variable domain is DAMVIQNPRYQVTQFGKPVTLSCSQTLNHNVMYWYQQKSSQAPKLLFHYYDKDFNNEADTPDNFQSRRPNTSFCFLDIRSPGLGDTAMYLCATSREGRGDTQYFGPGTRLTVL.